Listed below are T cell receptor beta chains from one sample, sequenced in a study of Tregs in tolerant kidney transplant recipients. Only in-frame clones appear in the TCRdb table, and some are missing; sequencing was by immunoSEQ multiplex PCR. The sample yields tens of thousands of clones, approximately 89% seen once. The sequences come from CD4+ T cells from blood (PBMCs), collected 6 months after the transplant. Receptors were obtained from a human patient who received a combined kidney and bone marrow transplant. Certain T cells may be donor cells from the graft. CDR3s include the opening cysteine and the closing phenylalanine or tryptophan. Fields, in order: J gene, D gene, clone size, V gene, CDR3 DNA, CDR3 protein. D genes are given only for firm matches. Expanded clones are given a class, and other clones once, few, many or no size at all.

J gene: TRBJ2-3
D gene: -
clone size: -
V gene: TRBV19
CDR3 DNA: TGTGCCAGTAGTTCCAGACAGGGCGGGAACACAGATACGCAGTATTTT
CDR3 protein: CASSSRQGGNTDTQYF

J gene: TRBJ1-1
D gene: TRBD1
clone size: -
V gene: TRBV5-1
CDR3 DNA: TGCGCCAGCAGCGTAGGGACAGGGGAAACTGAAGCTTTCTTT
CDR3 protein: CASSVGTGETEAFF

J gene: TRBJ1-2
D gene: TRBD1
clone size: -
V gene: TRBV18
CDR3 DNA: TGTGCCAGCTCACGACGACTTGACATGGGACAGAATAACTATGGCTACACCTTC
CDR3 protein: CASSRRLDMGQNNYGYTF

J gene: TRBJ2-7
D gene: -
clone size: -
V gene: TRBV19
CDR3 DNA: TGTGCCAGTAGTATAGGGCGGTTGGGCTCCTACGAGCAGTACTTC
CDR3 protein: CASSIGRLGSYEQYF

J gene: TRBJ2-5
D gene: TRBD2
clone size: -
V gene: TRBV4-3
CDR3 DNA: TGCGCCAGCAGCCAAGTCCGGGGAGCGGGGGGTGGAAAGACCCAGTACTTC
CDR3 protein: CASSQVRGAGGGKTQYF

J gene: TRBJ1-3
D gene: -
clone size: -
V gene: TRBV30
CDR3 DNA: TGTGCCTGGTCGGCGGCTTTCTCTGGAAACACCATATATTTT
CDR3 protein: CAWSAAFSGNTIYF

J gene: TRBJ2-3
D gene: -
clone size: -
V gene: TRBV5-6
CDR3 DNA: TGTGCCAGCAGTCGGGACTGGAGGAGCACAGATACGCAGTATTTT
CDR3 protein: CASSRDWRSTDTQYF

J gene: TRBJ2-7
D gene: TRBD2
clone size: -
V gene: TRBV7-2
CDR3 DNA: TGTGCCAGCAGCTCCGGGCCGGGGGGTTGGGAGCAGTACTTC
CDR3 protein: CASSSGPGGWEQYF

J gene: TRBJ2-2
D gene: -
clone size: -
V gene: TRBV6-5
CDR3 DNA: TGTGCCAGCAGCATATTTAGCACCGGGGAGCTGTTTTTT
CDR3 protein: CASSIFSTGELFF

J gene: TRBJ1-2
D gene: TRBD1
clone size: -
V gene: TRBV20-1
CDR3 DNA: TGCAGTGCCGGGACAGTCTATGGCTACACCTTC
CDR3 protein: CSAGTVYGYTF

J gene: TRBJ2-1
D gene: -
clone size: -
V gene: TRBV11-2
CDR3 DNA: TGTGCCAGCAGCCCCACGGGGGAACAGTTCTTC
CDR3 protein: CASSPTGEQFF

J gene: TRBJ1-6
D gene: -
clone size: -
V gene: TRBV6-1
CDR3 DNA: TGTGCCAGCAGTGAAAAAGGCGGGGGCCCCTATAATTCACCCCTCCACTTT
CDR3 protein: CASSEKGGGPYNSPLHF

J gene: TRBJ1-3
D gene: -
clone size: few
V gene: TRBV19
CDR3 DNA: TGTGCCAGTAGTATCCGGGGGACTATTCCTGGAAACACCATATATTTT
CDR3 protein: CASSIRGTIPGNTIYF